This T cell receptor beta chain was captured by sequencing in a study of blood T cells in healthy people across ages. Study-wide results and limits: TCR beta diversity was tightly associated with the proportion of naive T cells.

Together with a sample-barcoded 5' primer, a J-beta primer mix was included in a second PCR lasting about 6 to 11 cycles. Each TCR beta cDNA got a 12-nucleotide random molecular identifier. TCRdb independently ran MiXCR on the 5' RACE reads; one entry per CDR3 protein. The sample holds about 1.4 million distinct CDR3 sequences, roughly 59% seen once. Aged about 6 to 100, donors were systemically healthy Caucasians from Russia. Every donor contributed around 10 milliliters of peripheral blood by blood draw. Trimming removed 1 base at V and 0 bases at J, with 17 bases between. The CDR3 has 18 amino acids. This clonotype was found a few times. The target antigen is unknown.

Material: blood. The TCR sequence derives from a man younger than 35 in good health. This rearrangement joins TRBV12-3 or TRBV12-4 to TRBJ2-3; the D gene could be TRBD1 or TRBD2 (5 bases each). The CDR3: CASSLGISFGDSTDTQYF. CDR3 DNA: TGTGCCAGCAGTTTAGGTATTAGTTTTGGGGACAGCACAGATACGCAGTATTTT.